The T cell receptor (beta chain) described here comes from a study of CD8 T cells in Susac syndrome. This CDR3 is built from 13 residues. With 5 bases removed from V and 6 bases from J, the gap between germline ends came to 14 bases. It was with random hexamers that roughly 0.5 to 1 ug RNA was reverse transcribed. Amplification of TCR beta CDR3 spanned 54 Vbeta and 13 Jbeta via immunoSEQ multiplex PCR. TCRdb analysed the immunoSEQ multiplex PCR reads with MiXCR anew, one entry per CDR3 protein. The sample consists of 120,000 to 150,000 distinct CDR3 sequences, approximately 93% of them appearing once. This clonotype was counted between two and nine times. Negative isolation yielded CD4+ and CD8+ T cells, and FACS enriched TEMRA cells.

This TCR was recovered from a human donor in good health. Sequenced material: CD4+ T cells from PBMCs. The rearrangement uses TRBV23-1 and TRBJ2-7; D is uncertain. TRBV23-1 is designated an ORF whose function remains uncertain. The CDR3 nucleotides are TGCGCCAGCAGTACTAAGACGCTCTCCGAGCAGTACTTC. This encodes CASSTKTLSEQYF.